This T cell receptor beta chain is drawn from a study of CD8 T cells in ankylosing spondylitis. Notes on the study in general: Matched ankylosing spondylitis synovial fluid reportedly showed significant enrichment of disease-linked clones.

In this sample, this clonotype turned up many times. Its antigen is not known. CDR1 is MNHNS and CDR2 is SASEGT in the germline V gene. CDR3 length: 16 amino acids. J lost 7 bases, V lost 0 bases, and 9 bases had no gene match. One entry per CDR3 protein, called by TCRdb with MiXCR from the 5' RACE reads. The sample has some 130,000 distinct CDR3 sequences; 5.5% to 7.5% are singletons. The V call is TRBV6-1, the J call TRBJ1-5, with TRBD1 identical over 7 bases. The TCR originated in a female donor with ankylosing spondylitis or in good health (not recorded which). Sequenced material: blood, either unsorted or a sorted T cell fraction (not recorded which). The CDR3 DNA is TGTGCCAGCAGTGAAGCAGGGGGCGCTTGGTCGCAGCCCCAGCATTTT. Translation: CASSEAGGAWSQPQHF.